These 11 T cell receptor beta chains originate from one sample sequenced in a study of persistence of HIV-infected CD4 T cells. Sequencing used immunoSEQ version 4 in survey mode. Produced via immunoSEQ multiplex PCR; TCRdb's table is partial and in-frame only. This table has about 35,000 clones, about 83% appearing once. These receptors lack a known antigen. Overlapping HIV-1 Gag 15-mer peptides at about 1 ug per peptide per mL were used. CD40L-negative CD69-negative CD45RO-high memory CD4+ T cells were sorted as populations depleted of antigen-responding cells. Specimen: cultured CD4+ T cells from PBMCs, collected from a patient who received antiretroviral therapy. These receptors originate from an adult with HIV. The donor label of this sample is uncertain.

The V and J genes are TRBV9 and TRBJ1-2; D gene unclear. Germline V gene lookup returns CDR1 SGDLS and CDR2 YYNGEE. CDR3 length equals 14 residues. The ends were cut back, 3 bases at V and 3 bases at J, with 12 bases in the middle. The CDR3 DNA reads as TGTGCCAGCAGCGCGGGCCCTCCTCACTATGGCTACACCTTC. It specifies CASSAGPPHYGYTF.

The rearrangement links TRBV20-1 to TRBJ2-1; 7 nucleotides line up with TRBD1. The CDR3 runs to 11 residues. Germline assignment: CDR1 DFQATT and CDR2 SNEGSKA (reference sequence). After removal of 5 bases from V and 9 bases from J, the junction contained 4 bases not matched to a gene. CDR3 nucleotide sequence: TGCAGTGCTGAACCAGGGGGTGAGCAGTTCTTC. This codes for CSAEPGGEQFF.

The chain has TRBV5-1 and TRBJ2-4; D unclear. The V and J ends lost 0 bases and 3 bases respectively, with 10 bases between them. Germline CDR1 and CDR2: SGHRS and YFSETQ. CDR3 length: 15 residues. The CDR3 here is CASSLGAGVKNIQYF. CDR3 bases: TGCGCCAGCAGCTTGGGAGCCGGTGTCAAAAACATTCAGTACTTC.

This sequence joins TRBV5-1 and TRBJ2-5; no firm D call. Trimming pared 0 bases from V and 5 bases from J, leaving 8 bases between. Germline V CDR1 and CDR2: SGHRS, YFSETQ. The CDR3 contains 13 residues. The CDR3 region is CASSLALLETQYF. CDR3 DNA: TGCGCCAGCAGCTTGGCCCTCCTTGAGACCCAGTACTTC.

The chain combines TRBV14 with TRBJ1-1; D is unresolved. Germline-derived CDR1 and CDR2 are SGHDN and FVKESK. The V end lost 0 bases, the J end lost 0 bases, and 11 bases lay between the germline ends. The CDR3 contains 16 residues. The DNA of the CDR3 is TGTGCCAGCAGCCAAGATTTAGGGATTATGAACACTGAAGCTTTCTTT. Translation gives CASSQDLGIMNTEAFF.

This clone was seen once. The V and J genes are TRBV5-1 and TRBJ1-3, with 7 bases aligning to TRBD1. This CDR3 region has 16 residues. Germline CDR1 and CDR2: SGHRS and YFSETQ. The ends lost 2 bases at V and 0 bases at J; junction bases unmatched: 5. The CDR3 loop is CASSFSGQPSGNTIYF. CDR3 DNA: TGCGCCAGCAGCTTTTCGGGACAGCCCTCTGGAAACACCATATATTTT. The full variable domain, rest sourced from reference TRBV5-1 and TRBJ1-3, is KAGVTQTPRYLIKTRGQQVTLSCSPISGHRSVSWYQQTPGQGLQFLFEYFSETQRNKGNFPGRFSGRQFSNSRSEMNVSTLELGDSALYLCASSFSGQPSGNTIYFGEGSWLTVV.

CDR3 in amino acids: CASSPVGSRTDTQYF. CDR3 DNA sequence: TGTGCCAGCAGTCCGGTGGGGTCACGCACAGATACGCAGTATTTT. J is TRBJ2-3 and V is TRBV2; D call uncertain. The germline V and J ends were trimmed by 5 bases and 1 base, with 13 bases remaining between them. CDR1 SNHLY and CDR2 FYNNEI come from the germline V gene. This CDR3 has 15 residues. The whole variable domain, remainder taken from reference TRBV2 and TRBJ2-3, is EPEVTQTPSHQVTQMGQEVILRCVPISNHLYFYWYRQILGQKVEFLVSFYNNEISEKSEIFDDQFSVERPDGSNFTLKIRSTKLEDSAMYFCASSPVGSRTDTQYFGPGTRLTVL.

V and J are TRBV4-1 and TRBJ1-6; possible D gene TRBD1, 5 bases. V was shortened by 1 base and J by 8 bases, with 15 bases between the two germline ends. This CDR3 has 16 amino acids. CDR1 is MGHRA and CDR2 is YSYEKL in the germline V gene. CDR3 DNA: TGCGCCAGCAGCCAAGGATCTGGGACTAGGTATTCACCCCTCCACTTT. Its protein is CASSQGSGTRYSPLHF.

This chain links TRBV4-1 with TRBJ1-4; TRBD1 matches 10 bases. The CDR3 totals 15 residues. V was clipped by 4 bases and J by 8 bases; unmatched bases: 7. Germline CDR1 is MGHRA and CDR2 is YSYEKL. Here the CDR3 reads CASSPPGQGGEKLFF. The CDR3 nucleotides are TGCGCCAGCAGCCCGCCTGGACAGGGGGGGGAAAAACTGTTTTTT.

This sequence joins TRBV19 and TRBJ1-4, with 10 bases fitting TRBD1. CDR1 is LNHDA and CDR2 is SQIVND in the germline V gene (reference sequence). There are 16 residues in the CDR3. V was pared by 1 base and J by 3 bases, with 2 bases of the junction left unmatched. The CDR3 loop is CASSIGGTGANEKLFF. The CDR3 bases are TGTGCCAGTAGTATAGGTGGGACAGGGGCTAATGAAAAACTGTTTTTT.

The rearrangement uses TRBV5-1 and TRBJ2-2; perhaps TRBD1 as D (5 bases). This CDR3 has 14 amino acids. Germline V CDR1 and CDR2: SGHRS, YFSETQ. Trimming stripped 2 bases from V and 5 bases from J, with 10 bases between. The CDR3 bases are TGCGCCAGCAGCTTTTTAGGGGATACCGGGGAGCTGTTTTTT. Its protein product is CASSFLGDTGELFF. Drawing the rest from reference TRBV5-1 and TRBJ2-2, the complete variable domain is KAGVTQTPRYLIKTRGQQVTLSCSPISGHRSVSWYQQTPGQGLQFLFEYFSETQRNKGNFPGRFSGRQFSNSRSEMNVSTLELGDSALYLCASSFLGDTGELFFGEGSRLTVL.